This T cell receptor (beta chain) was captured by sequencing in a study of blood T cell repertoires in COVID-19. TCRdb's table, derived via immunoSEQ multiplex PCR, lists solely in-frame clones and lacks some. Among some 100,000 clones listed, around 85% were seen once. CDR3 length: 15 amino acids. Germline assignment: CDR1 SSHAT and CDR2 FNYEAQ (reference sequence). Trimming at V came to 5 bases and at J to 5 bases, leaving 8 bases not matched to a gene. The J gene is TRBJ2-1, the V gene TRBV7-7, with 8 nucleotides matching TRBD2. The sample taken for sequencing was peripheral blood. The receptor was derived from a woman aged 70-85 years with active or convalescent COVID-19. The CDR3 is CASSREAGGHNEQFF. As DNA, the CDR3 is TGTGCCAGCAGCCGAGAGGCGGGGGGTCACAATGAGCAGTTCTTC.